This passage covers 2 T cell receptor beta chains from one sample sequenced in a study of cytomegalovirus exposure and HLA in healthy donors. PCR was performed using 60 Vbeta and 13 Jbeta primers. The assay was immunoSEQ multiplex PCR, and TCRdb's table has in-frame clones only and misses some. The table has some 150,000 clones, more than 75% seen once. The sample consisted of PBMCs. The receptors were sampled from a man aged 18 to 29 in good health and CMV-seropositive.

This chain joins TRBV6-1 and TRBJ1-6; D not resolved. Trimming took 6 bases from V and 9 from J, leaving 9 bases between them. Germline V gives CDR1 MNHNS, CDR2 SASEGT. The CDR3 totals 12 residues. The CDR3 loop is CASSLEGSPLHF. The CDR3 DNA reads as TGTGCCAGCAGCCTAGAGGGTTCACCCCTCCACTTT.

The chain employs TRBV10-1 and TRBJ2-2; 7 bases are shared with TRBD1. This CDR3 has 16 amino acids. Germline values: CDR1 WNHNN, CDR2 SYGVQD (reference sequence). V lost 6 bases and J lost 3; bases outside the gene matches: 10. CDR3 DNA: TGCGCCAGCAGGGATAACAGGGGACCGGACACCGGGGAGCTGTTTTTT. As protein: CASRDNRGPDTGELFF.